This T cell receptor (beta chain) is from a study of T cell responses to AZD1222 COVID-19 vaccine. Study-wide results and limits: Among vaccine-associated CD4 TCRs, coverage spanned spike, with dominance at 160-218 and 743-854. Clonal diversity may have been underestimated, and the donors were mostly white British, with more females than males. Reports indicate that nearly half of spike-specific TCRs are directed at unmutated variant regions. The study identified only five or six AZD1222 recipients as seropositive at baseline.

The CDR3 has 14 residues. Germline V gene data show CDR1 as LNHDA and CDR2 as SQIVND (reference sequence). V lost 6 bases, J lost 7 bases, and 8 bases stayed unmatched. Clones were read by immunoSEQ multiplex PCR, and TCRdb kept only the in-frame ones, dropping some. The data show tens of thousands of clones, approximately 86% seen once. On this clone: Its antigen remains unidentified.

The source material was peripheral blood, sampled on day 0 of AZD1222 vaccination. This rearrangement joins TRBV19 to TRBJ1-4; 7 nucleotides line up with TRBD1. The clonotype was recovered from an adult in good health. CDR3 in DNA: TGTGCCAGTAGAGAGACAGGGATCGGTGAAAAACTGTTTTTT. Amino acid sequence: CASRETGIGEKLFF.